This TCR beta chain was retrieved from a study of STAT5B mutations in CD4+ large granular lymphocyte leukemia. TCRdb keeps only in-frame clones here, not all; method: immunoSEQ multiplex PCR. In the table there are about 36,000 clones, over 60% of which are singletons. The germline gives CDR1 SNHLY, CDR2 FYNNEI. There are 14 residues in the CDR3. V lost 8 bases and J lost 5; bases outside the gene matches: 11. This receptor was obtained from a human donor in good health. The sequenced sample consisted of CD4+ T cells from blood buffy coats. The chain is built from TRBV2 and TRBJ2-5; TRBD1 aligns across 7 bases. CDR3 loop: CASGFRGGGETQYF. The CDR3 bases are TGTGCCAGCGGATTCCGAGGGGGCGGTGAGACCCAGTACTTC.